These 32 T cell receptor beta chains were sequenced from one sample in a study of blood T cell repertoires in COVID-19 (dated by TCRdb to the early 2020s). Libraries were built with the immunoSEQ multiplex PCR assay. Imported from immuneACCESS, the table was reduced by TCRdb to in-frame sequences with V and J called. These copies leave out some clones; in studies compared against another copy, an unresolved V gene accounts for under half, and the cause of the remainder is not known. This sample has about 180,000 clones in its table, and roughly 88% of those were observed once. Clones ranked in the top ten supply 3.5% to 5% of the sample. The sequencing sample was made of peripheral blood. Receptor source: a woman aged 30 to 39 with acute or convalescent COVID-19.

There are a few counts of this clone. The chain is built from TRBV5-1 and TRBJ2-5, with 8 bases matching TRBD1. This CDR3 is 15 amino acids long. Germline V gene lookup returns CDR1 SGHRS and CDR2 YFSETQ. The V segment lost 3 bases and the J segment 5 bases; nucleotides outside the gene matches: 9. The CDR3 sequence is CASSWSQGAGETQYF. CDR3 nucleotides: TGCGCCAGCAGCTGGTCCCAGGGGGCCGGGGAGACCCAGTACTTC.

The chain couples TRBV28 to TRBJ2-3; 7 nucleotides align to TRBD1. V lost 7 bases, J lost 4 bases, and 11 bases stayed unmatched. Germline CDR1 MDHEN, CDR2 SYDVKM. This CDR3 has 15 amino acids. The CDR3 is CASTSTGYNADTQYF. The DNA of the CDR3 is TGTGCCAGCACCTCGACAGGGTACAACGCAGATACGCAGTATTTT. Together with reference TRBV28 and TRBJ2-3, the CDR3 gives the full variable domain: DVKVTQSSRYLVKRTGEKVFLECVQDMDHENMFWYRQDPGLGLRLIYFSYDVKMKEKGDIPEGYSVSREKKERFSLILESASTNQTSMYLCASTSTGYNADTQYFGPGTRLTVL.

CDR3 amino acids: CASSLGGLNEQFF. The CDR3 DNA follows: TGTGCCAGCAGCTTAGGGGGCTTGAATGAGCAGTTCTTC. The chain joins TRBV11-3 to TRBJ2-1; possible D gene TRBD1, 5 bases. Trimming shortened V by 1 base and J by 7 bases, and 8 bases separated the two germline ends. Germline V CDR1 and CDR2: SGHNT, YENEEA. The CDR3 spans 13 residues.

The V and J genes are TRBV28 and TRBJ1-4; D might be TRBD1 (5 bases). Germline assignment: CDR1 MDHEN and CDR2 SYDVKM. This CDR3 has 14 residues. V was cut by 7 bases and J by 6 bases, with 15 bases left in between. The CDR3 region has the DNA TGTGCCAGCACCCTGCCCGGGGGTTATGAAAAACTGTTTTTT. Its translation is CASTLPGGYEKLFF.

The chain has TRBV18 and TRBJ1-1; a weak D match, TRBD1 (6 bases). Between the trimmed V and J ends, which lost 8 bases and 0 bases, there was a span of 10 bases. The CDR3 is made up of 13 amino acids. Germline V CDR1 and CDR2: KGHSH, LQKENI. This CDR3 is CASSGQMNTEAFF. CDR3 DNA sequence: TGTGCCAGCAGTGGACAGATGAACACTGAAGCTTTCTTT.

CDR3 DNA: TGCGCCAGCAGCTTGCAGGGGGTTTCCGACACTGAAGCTTTCTTT. This gives the protein CASSLQGVSDTEAFF. J is TRBJ1-1 and V is TRBV5-1; 7 nucleotides match TRBD1. Germline assignment: CDR1 SGHRS and CDR2 YFSETQ. The J segment lost 3 bases and the V segment lost 1 base, leaving 6 bases of the junction unmatched. There are 15 residues in the CDR3. The entire variable domain, with the rest obtained from reference TRBV5-1 and TRBJ1-1, is as follows: KAGVTQTPRYLIKTRGQQVTLSCSPISGHRSVSWYQQTPGQGLQFLFEYFSETQRNKGNFPGRFSGRQFSNSRSEMNVSTLELGDSALYLCASSLQGVSDTEAFFGQGTRLTVV.

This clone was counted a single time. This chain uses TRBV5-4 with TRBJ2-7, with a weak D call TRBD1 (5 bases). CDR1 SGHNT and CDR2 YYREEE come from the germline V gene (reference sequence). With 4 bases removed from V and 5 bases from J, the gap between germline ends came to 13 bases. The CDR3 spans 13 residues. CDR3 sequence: CASSPGWFDEQYF. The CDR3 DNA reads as TGTGCCAGCAGCCCAGGGTGGTTCGACGAGCAGTACTTC.

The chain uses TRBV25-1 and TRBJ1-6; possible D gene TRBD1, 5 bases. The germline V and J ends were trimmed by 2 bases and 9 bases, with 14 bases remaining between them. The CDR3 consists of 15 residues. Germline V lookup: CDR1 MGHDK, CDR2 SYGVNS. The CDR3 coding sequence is TGTGCCAGCAGTGAAACCGACAGACTCTTTTCACCCCTCCACTTT. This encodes CASSETDRLFSPLHF.

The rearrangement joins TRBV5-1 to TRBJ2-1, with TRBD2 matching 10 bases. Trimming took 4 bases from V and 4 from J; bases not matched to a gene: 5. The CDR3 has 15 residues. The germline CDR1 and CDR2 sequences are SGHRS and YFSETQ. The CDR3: CASSGGLARYNEQFF. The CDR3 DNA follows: TGCGCCAGCAGCGGGGGACTAGCGAGATACAATGAGCAGTTCTTC.

In DNA form, the CDR3 reads TGTGCCAGTCGGCGGGGTTCGGGGACCCAGTACTTC. Its translation is CASRRGSGTQYF. This chain uses TRBV19 with TRBJ2-5, with a tentative D call TRBD2 (6 bases). This CDR3 spans 12 amino acids. Per germline, CDR1 LNHDA and CDR2 SQIVND (reference sequence). Trimming stripped 8 bases from V and 7 bases from J, with 14 bases between.

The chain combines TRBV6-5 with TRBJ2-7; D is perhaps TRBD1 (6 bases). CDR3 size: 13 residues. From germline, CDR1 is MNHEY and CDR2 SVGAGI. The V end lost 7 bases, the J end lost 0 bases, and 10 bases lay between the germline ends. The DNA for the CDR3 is TGTGCCAGCAACACAGGGAGCTCCTACGAGCAGTACTTC. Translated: CASNTGSSYEQYF.

CDR3 loop: CASSSLWDSYGYTF. The CDR3, as DNA: TGTGCCAGCAGTTCTCTGTGGGACAGCTATGGCTACACCTTC. The chain uses TRBV28 and TRBJ1-2; 7 positions agree with TRBD1. J was trimmed by 4 bases and V by 4 bases; bases with no gene match: 6. The CDR3 sequence is 14 residues long. CDR1 is MDHEN and CDR2 is SYDVKM in the germline V gene.

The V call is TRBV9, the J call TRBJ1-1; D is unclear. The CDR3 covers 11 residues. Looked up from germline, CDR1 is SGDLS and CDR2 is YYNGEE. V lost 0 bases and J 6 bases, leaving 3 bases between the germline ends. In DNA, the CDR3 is TGTGCCAGCAGCGTAGGGCCTGAAGCTTTCTTT. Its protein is CASSVGPEAFF.

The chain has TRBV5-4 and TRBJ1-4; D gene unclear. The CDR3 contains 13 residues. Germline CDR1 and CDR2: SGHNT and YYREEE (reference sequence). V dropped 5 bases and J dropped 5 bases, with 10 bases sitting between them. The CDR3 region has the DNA TGTGCCAGCAGAGAGCGACCGAATGAAAAACTGTTTTTT. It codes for CASRERPNEKLFF.

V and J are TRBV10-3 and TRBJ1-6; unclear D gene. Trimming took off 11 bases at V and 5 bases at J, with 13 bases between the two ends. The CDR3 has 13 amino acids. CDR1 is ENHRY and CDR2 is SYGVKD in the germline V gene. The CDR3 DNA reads TGTGCCGTAAACAGTTTAGATAATTCACCCCTCCACTTT. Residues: CAVNSLDNSPLHF.

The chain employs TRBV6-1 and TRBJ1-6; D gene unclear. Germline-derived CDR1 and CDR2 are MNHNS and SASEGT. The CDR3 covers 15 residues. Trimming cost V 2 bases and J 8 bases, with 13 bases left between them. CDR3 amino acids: CASSEMWVRDSPLHF. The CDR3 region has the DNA TGTGCCAGCAGTGAAATGTGGGTTCGGGATTCACCCCTCCACTTT.

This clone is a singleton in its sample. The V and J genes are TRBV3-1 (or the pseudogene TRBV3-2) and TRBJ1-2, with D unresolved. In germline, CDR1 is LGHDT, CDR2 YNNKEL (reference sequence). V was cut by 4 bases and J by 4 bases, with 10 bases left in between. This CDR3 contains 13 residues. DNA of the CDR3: TGTGCCAGCAGCCCACCTTTCGGCTATGGCTACACCTTC. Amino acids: CASSPPFGYGYTF.

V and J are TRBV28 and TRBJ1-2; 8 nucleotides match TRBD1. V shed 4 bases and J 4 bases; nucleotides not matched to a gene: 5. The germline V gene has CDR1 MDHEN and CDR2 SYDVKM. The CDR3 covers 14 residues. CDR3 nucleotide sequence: TGTGCCAGCAGTTCTCGGGACAGGCGCTATGGCTACACCTTC. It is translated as CASSSRDRRYGYTF.

CDR3 protein: CASSVAGGKNIQYF. CDR3 in DNA: TGTGCCAGCAGCGTAGCCGGGGGAAAAAACATTCAGTACTTC. The genes are TRBV9 and TRBJ2-4, with a tentative D call TRBD2 (6 bases). Trimming stripped 0 bases from V and 4 bases from J, with 8 bases between. Germline CDR1 SGDLS, CDR2 YYNGEE. This CDR3 is built from 14 residues.

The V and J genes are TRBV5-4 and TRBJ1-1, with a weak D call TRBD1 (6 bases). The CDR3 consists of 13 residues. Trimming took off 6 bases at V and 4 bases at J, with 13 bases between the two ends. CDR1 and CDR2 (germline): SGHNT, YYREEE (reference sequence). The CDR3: CASTSEGGTEAFF. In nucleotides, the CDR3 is TGTGCCAGCACCTCCGAAGGGGGCACTGAAGCTTTCTTT.

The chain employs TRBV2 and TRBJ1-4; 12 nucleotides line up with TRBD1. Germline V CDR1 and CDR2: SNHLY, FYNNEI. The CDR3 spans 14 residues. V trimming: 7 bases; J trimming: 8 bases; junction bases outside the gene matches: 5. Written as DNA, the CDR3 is TGTGCCAGCACGGGACAGGGGGCGGTGGAAAAACTGTTTTTT. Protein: CASTGQGAVEKLFF.

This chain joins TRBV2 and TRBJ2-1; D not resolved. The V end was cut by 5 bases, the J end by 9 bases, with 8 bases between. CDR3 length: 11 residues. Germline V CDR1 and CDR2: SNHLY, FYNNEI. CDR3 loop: CASSYSVEQFF. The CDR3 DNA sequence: TGTGCCAGCAGTTACTCCGTTGAGCAGTTCTTC.

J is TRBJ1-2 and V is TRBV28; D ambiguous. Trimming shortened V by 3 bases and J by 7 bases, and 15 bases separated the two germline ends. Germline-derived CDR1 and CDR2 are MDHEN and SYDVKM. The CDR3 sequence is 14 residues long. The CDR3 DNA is TGTGCCAGCAGTTTGATCGGAGGAGCTTTTGGCTACACCTTC. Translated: CASSLIGGAFGYTF.

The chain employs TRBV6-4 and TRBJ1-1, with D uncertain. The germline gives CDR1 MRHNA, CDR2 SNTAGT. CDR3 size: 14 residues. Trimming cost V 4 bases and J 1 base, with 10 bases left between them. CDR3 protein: CASSATAGNTEAFF. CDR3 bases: TGTGCCAGCAGTGCGACGGCAGGGAACACTGAAGCTTTCTTT.

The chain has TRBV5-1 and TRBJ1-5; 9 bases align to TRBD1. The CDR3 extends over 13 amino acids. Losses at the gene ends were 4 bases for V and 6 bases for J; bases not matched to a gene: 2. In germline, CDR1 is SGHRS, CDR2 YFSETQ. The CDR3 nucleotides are TGCGCCAGCAGCACAGGGGGCGGTCAGCCCCAGCATTTT. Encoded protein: CASSTGGGQPQHF.

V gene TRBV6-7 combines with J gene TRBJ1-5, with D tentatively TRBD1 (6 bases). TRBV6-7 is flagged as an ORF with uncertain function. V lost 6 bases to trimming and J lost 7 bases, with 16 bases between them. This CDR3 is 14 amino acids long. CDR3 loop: CASSHTGCWQPQHF. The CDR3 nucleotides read TGTGCCAGCAGCCATACAGGGTGTTGGCAGCCCCAGCATTTT.

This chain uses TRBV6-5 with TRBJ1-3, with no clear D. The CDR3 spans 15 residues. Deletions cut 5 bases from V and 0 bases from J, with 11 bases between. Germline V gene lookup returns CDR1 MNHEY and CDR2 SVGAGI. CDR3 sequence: CASSRRHSSGNTIYF. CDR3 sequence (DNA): TGTGCCAGCAGTCGTCGACATAGCTCTGGAAACACCATATATTTT.

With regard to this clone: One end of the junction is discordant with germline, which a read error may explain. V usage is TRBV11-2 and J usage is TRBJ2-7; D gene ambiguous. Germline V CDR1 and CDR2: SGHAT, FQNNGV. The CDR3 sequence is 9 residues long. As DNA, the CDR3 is TGTGCCAGCAGCATCCCCCCGACTTTC. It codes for CASSIPPTF.

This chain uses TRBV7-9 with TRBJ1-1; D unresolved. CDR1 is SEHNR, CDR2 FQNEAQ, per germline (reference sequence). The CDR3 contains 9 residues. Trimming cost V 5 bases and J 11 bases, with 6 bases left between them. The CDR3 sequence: CASSQNAFF. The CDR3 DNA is TGTGCCAGCAGCCAGAATGCTTTCTTT.

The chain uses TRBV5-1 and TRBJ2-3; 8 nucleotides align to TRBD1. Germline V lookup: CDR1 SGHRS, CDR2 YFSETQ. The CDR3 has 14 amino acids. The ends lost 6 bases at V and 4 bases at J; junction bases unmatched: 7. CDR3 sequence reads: CASKGTGGPDTQYF. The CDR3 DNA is TGCGCCAGCAAGGGAACAGGGGGACCAGATACGCAGTATTTT.

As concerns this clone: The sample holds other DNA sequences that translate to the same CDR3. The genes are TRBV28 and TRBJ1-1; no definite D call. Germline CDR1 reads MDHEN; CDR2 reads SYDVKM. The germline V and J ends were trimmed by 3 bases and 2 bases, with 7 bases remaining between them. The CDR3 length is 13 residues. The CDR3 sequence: CASSFRGNTEAFF. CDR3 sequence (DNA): TGTGCCAGCAGTTTCCGCGGAAACACTGAAGCTTTCTTT.

The CDR3 coding sequence is TGTGCCAGCCTTCTCGAGGACAGGGTTTACAATGAGCAGTTCTTC. Amino acids: CASLLEDRVYNEQFF. The chain recombines TRBV6-5 with TRBJ2-1, with 8 bases fitting TRBD1. In germline, CDR1 is MNHEY, CDR2 SVGAGI. The CDR3 totals 15 residues. V trimming: 8 bases; J trimming: 4 bases; junction bases outside the gene matches: 10.